This entry lists 25 T cell receptor beta chains sequenced from one sample in a study of read filtering for tumor transcriptome and immune sequencing (dated by TCRdb to 2019 to 2021). The instrument given in TCRdb is Illumina HiSeq 4000. The Immunoverse kit was used to build TCR libraries from around 420 ng RNA, with molecular barcoded adaptors covering alpha/delta and beta/gamma chains. TCRdb reprocessing: public reads trimmed at Q25 with fastp, clones called with MiXCR, in-frame beta chains kept. Every entry covers one CDR3 protein and lists the most common genes and DNA from its rows. The sample contains roughly 56,000 distinct CDR3 sequences, around 21% of them found a single time. The ten top clones hold over 13% of the sample. The sample comprised a population of CD138-negative cells sorted from bone marrow. The cell subset or site label on this specimen signifies: bone marrow mononuclear cells depleted of CD138+ plasma/myeloma cells by negative magnetic selection. The source of these receptors is a donor older than 35 with multiple myeloma.

Many counts were recorded for this clonotype. The chain uses TRBV28 and TRBJ2-7; 8 bases fit TRBD2. J was trimmed by 4 bases and V by 6 bases; bases with no gene match: 11. Germline assignment: CDR1 MDHEN and CDR2 SYDVKM. There are 15 residues in the CDR3. CDR3 in amino acids: CASSPGLARAYEQYF. The DNA of the CDR3 is TGTGCCAGCAGCCCAGGACTAGCTAGGGCTTACGAGCAGTACTTC.

This clonotype appeared a single time. This may be a read error: a much more frequent sequence differs by one nucleotide. V usage is TRBV12-3 or TRBV12-4 and J usage is TRBJ2-2; 8 bases map to TRBD1. This CDR3 spans 17 amino acids. CDR3 sequence reads: CASRTGTGHLSTGELLF. CDR3 in DNA: TGTGCCAGCAGAACCGGGACAGGCCACCTGAGCACCGGGGAGCTGCTTTTT.

There are many counts of this clonotype. The rearrangement uses TRBV7-3 and TRBJ2-2; TRBD2 agrees at 7 bases. V lost 5 bases to trimming and J lost 7 bases; unmatched junction nucleotides: 10. Germline CDR1 is SGHTA and CDR2 is FQGTGA. The CDR3 sequence is 15 residues long. The CDR3 spells CASSLLQGGVGELFF. Written as DNA, the CDR3 is TGTGCCAGCAGCCTTCTCCAGGGAGGGGTCGGGGAGCTGTTTTTT. The full variable domain, its missing parts supplied by reference TRBV7-3 and TRBJ2-2, is GAGVSQTPSNKVTEKGKYVELRCDPISGHTALYWYRQSLGQGPEFLIYFQGTGAADDSGLPNDRFFAVRPEGSVSTLKIQRTERGDSAVYLCASSLLQGGVGELFFGEGSRLTVL.

CDR3 nucleotide sequence: TGTGCCAGCAGCCCGAGTAGCACAGATACGCAGTATTTT. It encodes CASSPSSTDTQYF. This chain joins TRBV4-2 and TRBJ2-3; unclear D gene. V gave up 4 bases and J gave up 0 bases, with 5 bases separating them. There are 13 residues in the CDR3. The germline gives CDR1 LGHNA, CDR2 YNFKEQ.

This clonotype was found many times. This chain links TRBV7-9 with TRBJ2-3; 7 bases map to TRBD2. This CDR3 has 17 residues. Germline V lookup: CDR1 SEHNR, CDR2 FQNEAQ (reference sequence). Trimming cost V 0 bases and J 4 bases; bases outside gene matches: 10. The CDR3 DNA reads as TGTGCCAGCAGCTTAGCCCCGGGACTGGCGGGGGCAGATACGCAGTATTTT. Its protein is CASSLAPGLAGADTQYF.

This clonotype was observed at least ten times. CDR3: CASSLEFNEQFF. DNA of the CDR3: TGTGCCAGCAGCTTAGAATTTAATGAGCAGTTCTTC. J is TRBJ2-1 and V is TRBV7-8; D ambiguous. V dropped 1 base and J dropped 7 bases, with 5 bases sitting between them. Germline CDR1 is SGHVS and CDR2 is FQNEAQ. The CDR3 extends over 12 amino acids.

This clonotype was observed many times. The chain couples TRBV6-6 to TRBJ2-7; possibly TRBD1 for D (6 bases). This CDR3 region has 14 residues. Trimming stripped 7 bases from V and 3 bases from J, with 16 bases between. The germline CDR1 and CDR2 sequences are MNHNY and SVGAGI (reference sequence). The CDR3 DNA reads as TGTGCCAGCAAGCCGAGGGGGTCGGTCTACGAGCAGTACTTC. It codes for CASKPRGSVYEQYF.

This clonotype showed up many times. The CDR3: CASSRSGIQYF. The CDR3 nucleotides are TGTGCCAGCAGCCGATCAGGCATTCAGTACTTC. The V and J genes are TRBV3-1 and TRBJ2-4; no clear D gene. CDR1 is LGHDT, CDR2 YNNKEL, per germline (reference sequence). This CDR3 has 11 residues. V lost 4 bases and J lost 9, with 7 bases in between.

Notes on this clonotype: A read error is possible here, since a much larger clone lies one base away. The chain couples TRBV20-1 to TRBJ2-3, with no clear D. The DNA end is more similar to TRBJ1-5, so the J call may be wrong. Germline-derived CDR1 and CDR2 are DFQATT and SNEGSKA (reference sequence). The CDR3 sequence is 15 residues long. The DNA of the CDR3 is TGCAGTGCTAGAGATCCTTCTACAAGCACAGATACGCAGCATTTT. Amino acid sequence: CSARDPSTSTDTQHF.

This clonotype has ten or more counts. This sequence joins TRBV5-6 and TRBJ1-4, with a weak D call TRBD1 (6 bases). V was shortened by 7 bases and J by 3 bases, with 13 bases between the two germline ends. This CDR3 is 14 amino acids long. Germline V gene sequence: CDR1 SGHDT, CDR2 YYEEEE. Here the CDR3 reads CASSSRGSNEKLFF. The CDR3 coding sequence is TGTGCCAGCTCGTCCAGGGGATCTAATGAAAAACTGTTTTTT.

This clonotype was found many times. This chain links TRBV27 with TRBJ2-7, with 7 bases aligning to TRBD2. This CDR3 contains 13 residues. J lost 0 bases, V lost 6 bases, and 2 bases had no gene match. Germline-derived CDR1 and CDR2 are MNHEY and SMNVEV (reference sequence). The DNA of the CDR3 is TGTGCCAGCAGCAGCGGGAACTCCTACGAGCAGTACTTC. Amino acid sequence: CASSSGNSYEQYF.

For this clonotype: A read error may explain this, as a much larger clone is one base away. DNA for the CDR3: TGTGCCAGCAGCCGGGGTCTGCAAGGGACCCAGTACTTC. The encoded protein is CASSRGLQGTQYF. This rearrangement joins TRBV7-3 to TRBJ2-5; the D gene is possibly TRBD2 (5 bases). The germline CDR1 and CDR2 sequences are SGHTA and FQGTGA. This CDR3 has 13 amino acids.

This clonotype was detected ten times or more. This chain connects TRBV20-1 to TRBJ1-1; weak D call: TRBD1 (6 bases). V was pared by 5 bases and J by 8 bases, with 15 bases between. Germline V gives CDR1 DFQATT, CDR2 SNEGSKA (reference sequence). The CDR3 is made up of 12 amino acids. DNA of the CDR3: TGCAGTGCTTTTAACAGGGCCGAAGAAGCTTTCTTT. Translated: CSAFNRAEEAFF.

There are many counts of this clonotype. The chain links TRBV5-1 to TRBJ2-5; D uncertain. The ends were cut back, 2 bases at V and 5 bases at J, with 10 bases in the middle. The CDR3 loop spans 13 amino acids. Germline CDR1 SGHRS, CDR2 YFSETQ. The CDR3 protein is CASSFARHETQYF. The CDR3, as DNA: TGCGCCAGCAGCTTCGCTAGACACGAGACCCAGTACTTC.

About this clonotype: A single base separates this from a much larger clone, so it may be a read error. V and J are TRBV3-1 and TRBJ2-5; 7 bases fit TRBD1. Germline V gives CDR1 LGHDT, CDR2 YNNKEL (reference sequence). This CDR3 is built from 15 residues. For the CDR3, the DNA is TGTGCCAGCAGCCGCCGACAGGGCGCCCAAGAGACCCAGTGCTTC. It specifies CASSRRQGAQETQCF.

This clonotype was seen a few times. In DNA form, the CDR3 reads TGCAGCCAGAGAGGGAGGACCTACAATGAGCAGTTCTTC. Protein: CSQRGRTYNEQFF. This chain uses TRBV29-1 with TRBJ2-1; tentative D call: TRBD2 (6 bases). The CDR3 totals 13 residues. CDR1 is SQVTM, CDR2 ANQGSEA, per germline. V lost 8 bases and J 2 bases, leaving 13 bases between the germline ends.

The chain combines TRBV20-1 with TRBJ1-5, with 10 bases fitting TRBD1. Trimming took 6 bases from V and 5 from J; bases not matched to a gene: 19. This CDR3 is built from 18 residues. The germline gives CDR1 DFQATT, CDR2 SNEGSKA (reference sequence). The CDR3 DNA reads as TGCAGTGCCATATCTGACCCGGGACAGGGGCGCTCTTATCAGCCCCAGCATTTT. This codes for CSAISDPGQGRSYQPQHF.

Ten or more counts support this clonotype. The V gene is TRBV2, the J gene TRBJ1-1, with TRBD1 as a possible D gene (5 bases). V dropped 8 bases and J dropped 1 base, with 14 bases sitting between them. CDR1 SNHLY and CDR2 FYNNEI come from the germline V gene. The CDR3 is 14 amino acids. The CDR3: CASGKERGNTEAFF. The CDR3 nucleotides are TGTGCCAGCGGGAAGGAGAGGGGGAACACTGAAGCTTTCTTT. Combining the CDR3 with reference TRBV2 and TRBJ1-1 gives the whole variable domain EPEVTQTPSHQVTQMGQEVILRCVPISNHLYFYWYRQILGQKVEFLVSFYNNEISEKSEIFDDQFSVERPDGSNFTLKIRSTKLEDSAMYFCASGKERGNTEAFFGQGTRLTVV.

Ten or more counts support this clonotype. The rearrangement links TRBV5-1 to TRBJ2-2; 9 bases align to TRBD2. V shed 2 bases, J shed 5 bases, and the junction held 4 bases outside the gene matches. Germline V gene lookup returns CDR1 SGHRS and CDR2 YFSETQ. CDR3 length: 15 residues. The CDR3 is CASSFGSGRTGELFF. DNA of the CDR3: TGCGCCAGCAGCTTCGGTAGCGGGAGAACCGGGGAGCTGTTTTTT.

The chain's CDR3 is CASSKTSGHRETQYF. Here the CDR3 DNA reads TGTGCCAGCAGCAAGACTAGCGGCCATAGGGAGACCCAGTACTTC. The gene calls are TRBV28 and TRBJ2-5, with 9 bases identical to TRBD2. Trimming at V came to 6 bases and at J to 5 bases, leaving 10 bases not matched to a gene. Per germline, CDR1 MDHEN and CDR2 SYDVKM. This CDR3 contains 15 residues.

This clonotype was seen only once. A much larger clonotype is one base distant, so this may be a read error. The chain recombines TRBV20-1 with TRBJ2-1; 7 nucleotides line up with TRBD2. The germline V gene encodes CDR1 DFQATT and CDR2 SNEGSKA (reference sequence). There are 13 residues in the CDR3. The CDR3 DNA is TGCAGTGCTAGACAGGGATTGGCGGGAGAGCAGCTCTTC. Its protein product is CSARQGLAGEQLF.

This clonotype was detected many times. The chain has TRBV28 and TRBJ2-1; TRBD1 agrees at 7 bases. With V trimmed by 3 bases and J by 5 bases, 7 bases remained unmatched. This CDR3 has 15 amino acids. Germline V lookup: CDR1 MDHEN, CDR2 SYDVKM. CDR3 nucleotides: TGTGCCAGCAGTTTTACAGGGGCAAGGGACAATGAGCAGTTCTTC. It yields the protein CASSFTGARDNEQFF.

A note on this clonotype: A much more abundant neighbour one base away suggests this may be a read error. The chain has TRBV20-1 and TRBJ2-7; no reliable D call. The germline V gene encodes CDR1 DFQATT and CDR2 SNEGSKA (reference sequence). This CDR3 region has 14 residues. CDR3 sequence: CNAPGADPVSEQYF. For the CDR3, the DNA is TGCAATGCCCCCGGAGCAGATCCCGTTTCCGAGCAGTACTTC.

This sequence joins TRBV20-1 and TRBJ2-5; D is ambiguous. The CDR3 sequence is 14 residues long. The V gene lost 4 bases and the J gene lost 4 bases, with 16 bases spanning the gap. The germline V gene encodes CDR1 DFQATT and CDR2 SNEGSKA (reference sequence). CDR3 DNA: TGCAGTGCTAATGTGGCTGTGGGCAGAGAGACCCAGTACTTC. Residues: CSANVAVGRETQYF.

This clonotype was picked up many times. This sequence joins TRBV7-9 and TRBJ2-7, with TRBD1 as a possible D gene (6 bases). V gave up 1 base and J gave up 2 bases, with 12 bases separating them. The length of the CDR3 is 15 residues. Germline CDR1 reads SEHNR; CDR2 reads FQNEAQ (reference sequence). The CDR3 bases are TGTGCCAGCAGCTTAGGGCACAGGGAACCCTACGAGCAGTACTTC. This gives the protein CASSLGHREPYEQYF.